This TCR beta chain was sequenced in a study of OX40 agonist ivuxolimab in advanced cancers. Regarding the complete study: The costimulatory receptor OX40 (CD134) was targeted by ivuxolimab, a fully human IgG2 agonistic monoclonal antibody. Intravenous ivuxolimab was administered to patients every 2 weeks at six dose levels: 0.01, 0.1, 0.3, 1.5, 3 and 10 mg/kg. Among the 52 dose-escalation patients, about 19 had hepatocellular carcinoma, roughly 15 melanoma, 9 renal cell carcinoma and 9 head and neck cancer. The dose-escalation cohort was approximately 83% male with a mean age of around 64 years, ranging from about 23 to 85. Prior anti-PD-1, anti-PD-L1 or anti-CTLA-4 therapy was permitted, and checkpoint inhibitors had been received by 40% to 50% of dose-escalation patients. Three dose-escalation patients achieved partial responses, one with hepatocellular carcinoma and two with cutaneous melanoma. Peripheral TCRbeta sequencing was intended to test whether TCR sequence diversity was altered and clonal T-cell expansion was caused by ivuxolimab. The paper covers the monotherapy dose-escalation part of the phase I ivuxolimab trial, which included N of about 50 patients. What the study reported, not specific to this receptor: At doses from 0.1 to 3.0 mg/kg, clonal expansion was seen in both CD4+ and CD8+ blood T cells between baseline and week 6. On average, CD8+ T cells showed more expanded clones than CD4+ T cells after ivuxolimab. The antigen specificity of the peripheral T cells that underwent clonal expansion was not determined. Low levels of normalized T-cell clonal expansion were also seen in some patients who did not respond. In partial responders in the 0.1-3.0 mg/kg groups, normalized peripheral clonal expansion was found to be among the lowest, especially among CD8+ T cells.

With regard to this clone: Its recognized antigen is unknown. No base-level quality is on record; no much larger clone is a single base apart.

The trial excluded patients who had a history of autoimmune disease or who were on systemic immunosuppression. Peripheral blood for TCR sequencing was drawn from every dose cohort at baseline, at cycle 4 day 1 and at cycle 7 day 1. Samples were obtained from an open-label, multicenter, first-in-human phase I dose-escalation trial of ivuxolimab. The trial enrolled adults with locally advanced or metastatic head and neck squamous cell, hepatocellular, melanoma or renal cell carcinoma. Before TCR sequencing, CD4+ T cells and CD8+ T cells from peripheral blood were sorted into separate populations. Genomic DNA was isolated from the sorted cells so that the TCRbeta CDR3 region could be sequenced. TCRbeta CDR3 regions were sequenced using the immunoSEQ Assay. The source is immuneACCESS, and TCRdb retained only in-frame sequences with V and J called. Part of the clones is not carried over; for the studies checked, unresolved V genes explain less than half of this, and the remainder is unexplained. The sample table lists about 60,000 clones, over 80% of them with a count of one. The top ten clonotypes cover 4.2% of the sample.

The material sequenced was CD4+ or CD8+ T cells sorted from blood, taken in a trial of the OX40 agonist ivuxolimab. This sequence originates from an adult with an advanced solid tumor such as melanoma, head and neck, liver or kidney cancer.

The CDR3 corresponds to CASSLRGPEQFF. The DNA is TGTGCCAGCAGCTTACGTGGTCCAGAGCAGTTCTTC. Here the chain combines TRBV7-6 and TRBJ2-1; no D gene call is confident. V is pared back by 2 bases and J by 10 bases, with 9 bases lying between the germline termini. The CDR3 measures 12 amino acids from cysteine to phenylalanine. Left in the record is the CDR3 DNA by itself, 36 bases read in frame from the first base. From a lookup of the germline V gene, CDR1 and CDR2 are SGHVS and FNYEAQ.